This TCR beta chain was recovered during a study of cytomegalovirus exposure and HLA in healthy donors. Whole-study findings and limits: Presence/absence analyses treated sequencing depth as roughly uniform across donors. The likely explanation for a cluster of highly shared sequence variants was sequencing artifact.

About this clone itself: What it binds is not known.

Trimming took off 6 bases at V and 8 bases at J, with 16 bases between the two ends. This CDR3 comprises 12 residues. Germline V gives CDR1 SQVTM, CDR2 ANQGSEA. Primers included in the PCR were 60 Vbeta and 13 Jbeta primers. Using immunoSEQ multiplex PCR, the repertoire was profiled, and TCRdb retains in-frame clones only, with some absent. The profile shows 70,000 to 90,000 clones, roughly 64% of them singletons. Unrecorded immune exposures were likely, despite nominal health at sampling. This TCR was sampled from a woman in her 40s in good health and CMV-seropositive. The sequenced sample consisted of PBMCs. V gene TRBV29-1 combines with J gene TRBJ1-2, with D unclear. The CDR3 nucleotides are TGCAGCGTACTGGAGGGTGGTATAGGCTACACCTTC. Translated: CSVLEGGIGYTF. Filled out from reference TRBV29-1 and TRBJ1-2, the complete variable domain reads SAVISQKPSRDICQRGTSLTIQCQVDSQVTMMFWYRQQPGQSLTLIATANQGSEATYESGFVIDKFPISRPNLTFSTLTVSNMSPEDSSIYLCSVLEGGIGYTFGSGTRLTVV.